This T cell receptor (beta chain) comes out of a study of a mutant IDH1 vaccine in newly diagnosed glioma. The wider study: Either 4-6 weeks after radiotherapy alone or alongside temozolomide, vaccination was begun. Treated individuals were 62.5% male and around 38% female, averaging roughly 38 years of age.

Indicated time point: week 35, safety follow-up. Doses comprised 300 ug of mutant IDH1 20-mer peptide each, plus topical imiquimod. Sequenced by immunoSEQ multiplex PCR; TCRdb stores in-frame clones only, minus some. The sample shows tens of thousands of clones, about three quarters of them seen only once. Of note for this clone: Its antigen is as yet unknown.

Study results and limitations: Of all patients, around 94% showed vaccine-induced immune responses.

The CDR3 covers 11 residues. Germline V gene sequence: CDR1 ENHRY, CDR2 SYGVKD. The ends were cut back, 10 bases at V and 4 bases at J, with 10 bases in the middle. This clonotype originated in a man between 40 and 49 years old with glioma. Specimen: PBMCs, collected from a glioma patient whose treatment included an IDH1 peptide vaccine. The chain uses TRBV10-3 and TRBJ1-2; a weak D match, TRBD1 (5 bases). The CDR3 loop reads CANSGSYGYTF. In DNA, the CDR3 is TGTGCCAACTCAGGGTCCTATGGCTACACCTTC.